This T cell receptor beta chain emerged from a study of shared clonotypes between healthy human individuals. Germline CDR1 and CDR2: SGHKS and YYEKEE (reference sequence). The length of the CDR3 is 13 residues. V shed 1 base and J shed 8 bases, with 9 bases lying between them. This clone was observed a single time. Repertoires were generated with immunoSEQ multiplex PCR, while TCRdb's copy carries only in-frame clones and drops some. The table has some 2,100,000 clones, roughly 95% seen once. The chain is built from TRBV5-5 and TRBJ1-4; D not resolved. Sequenced sample: naive CD4+ T cells sorted from blood. Subset in this sample: CD45RA+ positively selected. This clonotype originated in a young man in good health. The CDR3 region has the DNA TGTGCCAGCAGCTTGAACACGGGGGAAAAACTGTTTTTT. As protein: CASSLNTGEKLFF.